A single sample gave rise to the 32 T cell receptor beta chains below, sequenced in a study of blood T cell repertoires in COVID-19. The assay was immunoSEQ multiplex PCR, and TCRdb's table has in-frame clones only and misses some. The data show under 100,000 clones, 70% to 90% seen once. The sequencing input was peripheral blood. These receptors were collected from a woman in her 70s with active or convalescent COVID-19.

The genes are TRBV5-1 and TRBJ1-2, with a tentative D call TRBD1 (6 bases). The V gene lost 0 bases and the J gene lost 2 bases, with 11 bases spanning the gap. Germline CDR1 is SGHRS and CDR2 is YFSETQ. This CDR3 is built from 15 residues. CDR3 nucleotide sequence: TGCGCCAGCAGCTTGGTTGGGGGGGCGAACTATGGCTACACCTTC. Protein product: CASSLVGGANYGYTF.

This chain joins TRBV18 and TRBJ2-1; 8 bases are a match to TRBD1. The CDR3 has 12 residues. Germline V gene lookup returns CDR1 KGHSH and CDR2 LQKENI. V trimming: 6 bases; J trimming: 8 bases; junction bases outside the gene matches: 3. The CDR3 sequence: CASSQTGDEQFF. CDR3 nucleotide sequence: TGTGCCAGCTCGCAGACAGGGGATGAGCAGTTCTTC.

The V and J genes are TRBV21-1 and TRBJ1-3; TRBD1 is taken as the D call from the table, unchecked against the DNA. TRBV21-1 is an annotated pseudogene. This CDR3 spans 17 amino acids. CDR3 loop: CASSKEGVLNSKNTIYF. CDR3 sequence (DNA): TGTGCCAGCAGCAAAGAGGGGGTCCTCAATTCGAAAAACACCATATATTTT.

The chain couples TRBV5-5 to TRBJ2-1; 7 bases agree with TRBD1. After removal of 4 bases from V and 7 bases from J, the junction contained 8 bases not matched to a gene. Germline CDR1 reads SGHKS; CDR2 reads YYEKEE (reference sequence). The length of the CDR3 is 14 residues. CDR3 loop: CASSPGTVVNEQFF. CDR3 coding DNA: TGTGCCAGCAGCCCTGGGACAGTAGTTAATGAGCAGTTCTTC.

This chain links TRBV9 with TRBJ2-3, with 9 bases identical to TRBD2. Germline loops: CDR1 SGDLS, CDR2 YYNGEE. This CDR3 has 16 residues. Unmatched junction bases numbered 6, after V lost 0 bases and J lost 4 bases. This chain's CDR3 is CASSVVARGGSDTQYF. For the CDR3, the DNA is TGTGCCAGCAGCGTAGTGGCGCGGGGGGGCTCAGATACGCAGTATTTT.

V is TRBV11-3 and J is TRBJ2-2, with 7 bases lining up with TRBD2. Germline values: CDR1 SGHNT, CDR2 YENEEA. The V segment lost 3 bases and the J segment 3 bases; nucleotides outside the gene matches: 1. CDR3 length: 14 amino acids. The CDR3 spells CASSLGGDTGELFF. The CDR3 DNA sequence: TGTGCCAGCAGCTTGGGGGGGGACACCGGGGAGCTGTTTTTT.

The rearrangement uses TRBV28 and TRBJ1-5, with TRBD1 as a possible D gene (6 bases). Trimming removed 8 bases from V and 5 bases from J, with 25 bases in between. Per germline, CDR1 MDHEN and CDR2 SYDVKM. This CDR3 is 17 amino acids long. The CDR3 nucleotides are TGTGCCAGCTACGGGACATTACAACCTTCTCCCCATCAGCCCCAGCATTTT. It codes for CASYGTLQPSPHQPQHF.

The chain uses TRBV12-2 and TRBJ2-1; the table's D call of TRBD1 was not tested on the DNA. TRBV12-2 is shown as a pseudogene. This CDR3 region has 17 residues. The CDR3: CARKQGLSVSGLGEQFF. The CDR3 DNA sequence: TGTGCAAGGAAACAGGGTCTTTCGGTGAGCGGCCTTGGAGAGCAGTTCTTC.

The CDR3 bases are TGTGCCAGCACCGAAACCTCGGGTGCGGCCCCTGAAGCTTTCTTT. Translated: CASTETSGAAPEAFF. V and J are TRBV7-9 and TRBJ1-1; D is ambiguous. The germline V gene encodes CDR1 SEHNR and CDR2 FQNEAQ (reference sequence). V lost 7 bases, J lost 6 bases, and 21 bases lay in between. CDR3 length equals 15 residues.

The chain joins TRBV5-1 to TRBJ1-2; D gene unclear. Between the trimmed V and J ends, which lost 0 bases and 4 bases, there was a span of 10 bases. Germline V gene data show CDR1 as SGHRS and CDR2 as YFSETQ. The CDR3 consists of 14 residues. CDR3 sequence (DNA): TGCGCCAGCAGCTTGGGTGAGGGCCTCTATGGCTACACCTTC. Amino acids: CASSLGEGLYGYTF.

This clone appeared a single time. The chain has TRBV5-1 and TRBJ2-3, with 9 nucleotides matching TRBD2. This CDR3 is 15 amino acids long. Germline V gene lookup returns CDR1 SGHRS and CDR2 YFSETQ. V shed 7 bases, J shed 2 bases, and the junction held 8 bases outside the gene matches. CDR3 in DNA: TGCGCCAGCGGTCTGGCGGGGGGGTTCACAGATACGCAGTATTTT. It specifies CASGLAGGFTDTQYF. The variable domain in full, completed from reference TRBV5-1 and TRBJ2-3, reads KAGVTQTPRYLIKTRGQQVTLSCSPISGHRSVSWYQQTPGQGLQFLFEYFSETQRNKGNFPGRFSGRQFSNSRSEMNVSTLELGDSALYLCASGLAGGFTDTQYFGPGTRLTVL.

This chain joins TRBV6-6 and TRBJ1-5; D gene ambiguous. V was pared by 6 bases and J by 0 bases, with 12 bases between. CDR1 MNHNY and CDR2 SVGAGI come from the germline V gene (reference sequence). This CDR3 spans 15 amino acids. Written as DNA, the CDR3 is TGTGCCAGCAGCGAGAGACTCTATAGCAATCAGCCCCAGCATTTT. The encoded protein is CASSERLYSNQPQHF.

The V gene is TRBV19, the J gene TRBJ2-1; 10 nucleotides match TRBD2. This CDR3 is 16 amino acids long. Germline-derived CDR1 and CDR2 are LNHDA and SQIVND (reference sequence). J gave up 2 bases and V 6 bases, and 7 bases lay outside the gene matches. The CDR3 loop reads CASSPFLAGAYNEQFF. The CDR3 DNA sequence: TGTGCCAGTAGCCCTTTCCTAGCGGGGGCCTACAATGAGCAGTTCTTC.

This chain uses TRBV2 with TRBJ1-2; no firm D call. The germline V gene encodes CDR1 SNHLY and CDR2 FYNNEI. V lost 2 bases to trimming and J lost 4 bases, with 11 bases between them. The CDR3 is 14 residues long. This CDR3 is CASSELAGFYGYTF. DNA for the CDR3: TGTGCCAGCAGTGAATTGGCGGGGTTCTATGGCTACACCTTC.

The chain is built from TRBV29-1 and TRBJ1-1; possibly TRBD1 for D (5 bases). Trimming pared 7 bases from V and 1 base from J, leaving 16 bases between. The germline V gene has CDR1 SQVTM and CDR2 ANQGSEA. The CDR3 sequence is 14 residues long. The CDR3 loop reads CSAQGLRGNTEAFF. The CDR3 DNA follows: TGCAGCGCTCAGGGACTCCGGGGGAACACTGAAGCTTTCTTT.

This chain uses TRBV24-1 with TRBJ2-7; D perhaps matches TRBD1 (5 bases). Trimming cost V 3 bases and J 9 bases, with 14 bases left between them. Germline V gives CDR1 KGHDR, CDR2 SFDVKD. This CDR3 contains 13 residues. The CDR3 region has the DNA TGTGCCACCAGTGATCGCGACAGTTTGGGGCAGTACTTC. This encodes CATSDRDSLGQYF.

The chain joins TRBV28 to TRBJ1-2; 8 nucleotides align to TRBD1. Trimming took 4 bases from V and 8 from J; bases not matched to a gene: 15. The CDR3 loop spans 16 amino acids. CDR1 MDHEN and CDR2 SYDVKM come from the germline V gene. CDR3 in amino acids: CASSSFPGQAREGYTF. CDR3 in DNA: TGTGCCAGCAGTTCCTTTCCGGGACAGGCGAGGGAGGGCTACACCTTC.

The chain recombines TRBV6-5 with TRBJ1-2, with 8 nucleotides matching TRBD1. This CDR3 comprises 11 residues. J was trimmed by 6 bases and V by 7 bases; bases with no gene match: 1. Germline lookup yields CDR1 MNHEY and CDR2 SVGAGI. In DNA form, the CDR3 reads TGTGCCAGCACCAGGGGGCATGGCTACACCTTC. It is translated as CASTRGHGYTF.

The chain couples TRBV5-5 to TRBJ1-5; 7 bases are a match to TRBD1. The CDR3 contains 15 residues. The germline gives CDR1 SGHKS, CDR2 YYEKEE (reference sequence). Trimming took 1 base from V and 6 from J; bases not matched to a gene: 7. CDR3: CASSLTGAEAQPQHF. CDR3 nucleotide sequence: TGTGCCAGCAGCTTGACAGGGGCAGAGGCTCAGCCCCAGCATTTT. Full variable domain (remainder filled in from reference TRBV5-5 and TRBJ1-5): DAGVTQSPTHLIKTRGQQVTLRCSPISGHKSVSWYQQVLGQGPQFIFQYYEKEERGRGNFPDRFSARQFPNYSSELNVNALLLGDSALYLCASSLTGAEAQPQHFGDGTRLSIL.

The chain couples TRBV19 to TRBJ1-5; 7 bases agree with TRBD1. Per germline, CDR1 LNHDA and CDR2 SQIVND (reference sequence). The J segment lost 2 bases and the V segment lost 7 bases, leaving 11 bases of the junction unmatched. The CDR3 is 16 amino acids. The chain's CDR3 is CASTLEGGLGNQPQHF. Here the CDR3 DNA reads TGTGCCAGTACCCTGGAAGGGGGCCTGGGCAATCAGCCCCAGCATTTT.

The rearrangement links TRBV7-2 to TRBJ1-5; no definite D call. The germline V and J ends were trimmed by 5 bases and 2 bases, with 19 bases remaining between them. Looked up from germline, CDR1 is SGHTA and CDR2 is FQGNSA. This CDR3 has 17 residues. The CDR3 nucleotides are TGTGCCAGCAGCCCAAACTCCGGAGCTTTGGGCAATCAGCCCCAGCATTTT. Its translation: CASSPNSGALGNQPQHF.

The V gene is TRBV27, the J gene TRBJ1-6; unclear D gene. The V end was cut by 4 bases, the J end by 4 bases, with 11 bases between. Germline V gives CDR1 MNHEY, CDR2 SMNVEV (reference sequence). This CDR3 contains 15 residues. The CDR3 region has the DNA TGTGCCAGCAGTTCGTTACAGCAGTATAATTCACCCCTCCACTTT. Amino acids: CASSSLQQYNSPLHF.

V usage is TRBV6-5 and J usage is TRBJ1-4; perhaps TRBD1 as D (6 bases). Germline V gene sequence: CDR1 MNHEY, CDR2 SVGAGI. Trimming pared 0 bases from V and 8 bases from J, leaving 13 bases between. The length of the CDR3 is 15 residues. The CDR3 sequence is CASSYSSPGVEKLFF. The CDR3 DNA sequence: TGTGCCAGCAGTTACTCGAGTCCAGGGGTAGAAAAACTGTTTTTT.

The chain is built from TRBV11-2 and TRBJ2-1; 9 positions agree with TRBD2. The V segment lost 1 base and the J segment 3 bases; nucleotides outside the gene matches: 4. Germline V CDR1 and CDR2: SGHAT, FQNNGV. CDR3 length equals 16 residues. CDR3 amino acids: CASSLGRGGNYNEQFF. The CDR3 nucleotides are TGTGCCAGCAGCTTAGGGCGGGGGGGAAACTACAATGAGCAGTTCTTC.

The CDR3 reads CASSYTSGELFF. The CDR3 coding sequence is TGTGCCAGCAGTTATACTTCCGGGGAGCTGTTTTTT. This sequence joins TRBV12-3 or TRBV12-4 and TRBJ2-2, with D unclear. This CDR3 has 12 amino acids. With 4 bases removed from V and 6 bases from J, the gap between germline ends came to 6 bases.

The CDR3 DNA is TGTGCCAGCAGCGTAGAAGGCAGGGGGCTATCTAATGAAAAACTGTTTTTT. Translation: CASSVEGRGLSNEKLFF. V usage is TRBV9 and J usage is TRBJ1-4, with TRBD1 identical over 8 bases. Trimming removed 0 bases from V and 3 bases from J; junction bases left unmatched: 7. CDR3 size: 17 residues. Looked up from germline, CDR1 is SGDLS and CDR2 is YYNGEE.

The chain recombines TRBV6-2 or TRBV6-3 with TRBJ2-3; 10 bases are a match to TRBD2. With 4 bases clipped from V and 1 base from J, the junction kept 11 bases outside the gene matches. The CDR3 runs 18 residues. From germline, CDR1 is MNHEY and CDR2 SVGEGT. CDR3 coding DNA: TGTGCCAGCAGTTCCCCTAAGCGGGGGGGCGTGGGCACAGATACGCAGTATTTT. Encoded protein: CASSSPKRGGVGTDTQYF.

This chain joins TRBV12-3 or TRBV12-4 and TRBJ1-5; the D is unclear. The CDR3 length is 13 residues. The DNA of the CDR3 is TGTGGGAGTGGGAGGGATAGCAATCAGCCCCAGCATTTT. The encoded protein is CGSGRDSNQPQHF.

This clone was recorded only once. The junction and the germline gene differ at one end; a read error may be behind it. The V and J genes are TRBV5-6 and TRBJ2-1; no reliable D call. Germline loops: CDR1 SGHDT, CDR2 YYEEEE. CDR3 length equals 11 residues. The DNA for the CDR3 is TGTGCCAGCAGCTCAGGTTATATGGTGGTCTTC. The encoded protein is CASSSGYMVVF.

The gene calls are TRBV29-1 and TRBJ1-2; 7 bases match TRBD1. CDR1 SQVTM and CDR2 ANQGSEA come from the germline V gene. Unmatched junction bases numbered 5, after V lost 7 bases and J lost 0 bases. CDR3 length: 13 residues. CDR3 bases: TGCAGCGCCGGGGACAGTTCTAACTATGGCTACACCTTC. Protein sequence: CSAGDSSNYGYTF.

The chain combines TRBV12-3 or TRBV12-4 with TRBJ1-1; D not resolved. V lost 8 bases, J lost 4 bases, and 8 bases lay in between. There are 11 residues in the CDR3. Here the CDR3 reads CASARGTEAFF. In DNA form, the CDR3 reads TGTGCCAGCGCGAGAGGCACTGAAGCTTTCTTT.

This clone was picked up a small number of times. This CDR3 reads CASSLVTGGRGGYTF. The CDR3 DNA is TGTGCCAGCAGTTTGGTGACAGGGGGCCGGGGGGGCTACACCTTC. This chain uses TRBV27 with TRBJ1-2, with 10 bases matching TRBD1. The CDR3 sequence is 15 residues long. V trimming: 3 bases; J trimming: 8 bases; junction bases outside the gene matches: 9. Germline V gene lookup returns CDR1 MNHEY and CDR2 SMNVEV (reference sequence).